The subject of this entry is one TCR beta chain. The data are from a study of T cells in Graves' hyperthyroidism and ophthalmopathy. J was trimmed by 2 bases and V by 6 bases; bases with no gene match: 15. The CDR3 length is 17 residues. Exclusion of a patient resulted from uncontrolled infection, other autoimmune disease, pregnancy or lactation. Authors of the study amplified TCR beta CDR3 regions from RNA transcripts. When the TCR CDR3 underwent first-round RT-PCR, the HTBI primer set was used. MiXCR, run by TCRdb on the multiplex PCR reads, gives a single entry per CDR3 protein. The data hold 390,000 or so distinct CDR3 sequences, with about 15% observed a single time.

This receptor was obtained from a man younger than 35 with Graves' ophthalmopathy. The chain is built from TRBV12-3 or TRBV12-4 and TRBJ2-5; 7 nucleotides align to TRBD1. Material for sequencing was blood. As DNA, the CDR3 is TGTGCCAGCAGCGCTGACAGGGACCCAGCGAGGCAAGAGACCCAGTACTTC. Amino acids: CASSADRDPARQETQYF.